One and the same sample provided the 9 T cell receptor beta chains below, sequenced in a study of T-cell memory formation after mild COVID-19. TCRdb analysed the 5' RACE reads with MiXCR anew, one entry per CDR3 protein. This table has some 130,000 distinct CDR3 sequences, roughly 6% appearing once. Sequenced: PBMCs or a T cell subset sorted from them (not recorded which). The receptors were sampled from an adult woman who had mild COVID-19 (a few samples of this study predate the infection). Cell type and time point are not known.

This clonotype was seen ten or more times. The chain recombines TRBV11-3 with TRBJ2-3, with a tentative D call TRBD2 (6 bases). Germline lookup yields CDR1 SGHNT and CDR2 YENEEA. The CDR3 runs to 15 residues. Trimming removed 6 bases at V and 4 bases at J, with 17 bases between. The CDR3 coding sequence is TGTGCCAGCAGGCAGGGAGGTGGTAGGGCAGATACGCAGTATTTT. As protein: CASRQGGGRADTQYF.

The V call is TRBV7-6, the J call TRBJ2-3; 9 bases line up with TRBD1. The V gene's germline CDR1 is SGHVS and CDR2 FNYEAQ. CDR3 length equals 15 residues. V lost 2 bases and J lost 4; bases outside the gene matches: 4. The CDR3 DNA reads as TGTGCCAGCAGCTTACACCGGGACAGGGCAGATACGCAGTATTTT. Amino acids: CASSLHRDRADTQYF.

This clonotype was seen a few times. The chain couples TRBV24-1 to TRBJ1-2; 7 bases align to TRBD1. CDR3 length: 16 residues. The V and J ends lost 3 bases and 5 bases, in that order; junction bases with no gene match: 11. The germline gives CDR1 KGHDR, CDR2 SFDVKD. In DNA, the CDR3 is TGTGCCACCAGTGATCCTCGCCGCCGGGACAGTTATGGCTACACCTTC. Translation: CATSDPRRRDSYGYTF.

In its sample, this clonotype was seen a few times. The genes are TRBV29-1 and TRBJ2-3; D may be TRBD1 or TRBD2 (5 bases each). Germline V lookup: CDR1 SQVTM, CDR2 ANQGSEA. The CDR3 is made up of 14 amino acids. The V gene lost 3 bases and the J gene lost 1 base, with 11 bases spanning the gap. CDR3 residues: CSVEGPEGTDTQYF. The CDR3 DNA reads as TGCAGCGTTGAGGGACCTGAAGGCACAGATACGCAGTATTTT.

This clonotype showed up many times. This chain uses TRBV29-1 with TRBJ1-5; D gene unclear. Trimming removed 6 bases at V and 4 bases at J, with 13 bases between. This CDR3 has 13 amino acids. Looked up from germline, CDR1 is SQVTM and CDR2 is ANQGSEA. This chain's CDR3 is CSVEVELNQPQHF. The CDR3 DNA sequence: TGCAGCGTCGAGGTAGAGCTTAATCAGCCCCAGCATTTT.

The V call is TRBV29-1, the J call TRBJ2-3; D perhaps matches TRBD2 (5 bases). CDR1 and CDR2 from the germline V gene are SQVTM and ANQGSEA. V lost 0 bases and J lost 3, with 13 bases in between. This CDR3 has 15 amino acids. This CDR3 is CSVEEGGPKTDTQYF. CDR3 nucleotide sequence: TGCAGCGTTGAAGAAGGAGGTCCCAAAACAGATACGCAGTATTTT.

V gene TRBV18 combines with J gene TRBJ2-3; D uncertain. The V gene's germline CDR1 is KGHSH and CDR2 LQKENI. This CDR3 is built from 14 residues. The ends were cut back, 0 bases at V and 7 bases at J, with 11 bases in the middle. CDR3 nucleotide sequence: TGTGCCAGCTCACCACCAGACTCCCCCTATACGCAGTATTTT. It codes for CASSPPDSPYTQYF.

This clonotype was observed a few times. The chain links TRBV18 to TRBJ2-1, with D hard to call. Germline loops: CDR1 KGHSH, CDR2 LQKENI. The germline V and J ends were trimmed by 3 bases and 7 bases, with 4 bases remaining between them. CDR3 size: 11 residues. CDR3 in DNA: TGTGCCAGCTCACCCGAGAATGAGCAGTTCTTC. This translates into CASSPENEQFF.

This clonotype was seen ten or more times. V usage is TRBV7-9 and J usage is TRBJ2-3; D unclear. There are 12 residues in the CDR3. Germline assignment: CDR1 SEHNR and CDR2 FQNEAQ (reference sequence). The ends were cut back, 1 base at V and 4 bases at J, with 3 bases in the middle. The CDR3: CASSLVADTQYF. DNA of the CDR3: TGTGCCAGCAGCTTAGTTGCAGATACGCAGTATTTT.